Listed below are T cell receptor beta chains from one sample, sequenced in a study of identical twins. TCRdb independently ran MiXCR on the 5' RACE reads; one entry per CDR3 protein. The sample has fewer than 900,000 distinct CDR3 sequences, around a sixth seen once. The sample also formed part of further work on T cells expressing NK-cell markers.

Sequencing was done on a sample of PBMCs. These receptors originate from a woman aged 18-29 years in good health. Both conserved end residues are part of each CDR3. D genes are given only for firm matches. Expanded clones get a size class; other rows say once, few or many, or leave the size out.

abundance,d_gene,v_gene,j_gene,len,CDR3nt,CDR3aa
-,TRBD1,TRBV12-3/TRBV12-4,TRBJ2-2,15,TGTGCCAGCAGATATCAGGGGGCGAGGACCGGGGAGCTGTTTTTT,CASRYQGARTGELFF
few,-,TRBV24-1,TRBJ2-7,16,TGTGCCACCATCCCCCGAAGCGGTAGAAGCTCCTACGAGCAGTACTTC,CATIPRSGRSSYEQYF
few,-,TRBV9,TRBJ2-7,13,TGTGCCAGCGCTGCGGGGCTCCAGGACGAGCAGTACTTC,CASAAGLQDEQYF
-,-,TRBV11-3,TRBJ2-3,16,TGTGCCAGCAGCCCGCGACAAATGTCTAGCACAGATACGCAGTATTTT,CASSPRQMSSTDTQYF
-,-,TRBV6-2/TRBV6-3,TRBJ2-6,18,TGTGCCAGCAGCAACCTTTGGCGGGGCAGGTCTGGGGCCAACGTCCTGACTTTC,CASSNLWRGRSGANVLTF
-,TRBD2,TRBV6-1,TRBJ2-7,16,TGTGCCAGCAGTCGGACTAGCGGGGGCCCCAGGGACGAGCAGTACTTC,CASSRTSGGPRDEQYF
few,-,TRBV7-2,TRBJ1-1,14,TGTGCCAGCAGCTTACGGGACCTGAACACTGAAGCTTTCTTT,CASSLRDLNTEAFF
-,TRBD1,TRBV6-2/TRBV6-3,TRBJ1-1,18,TGTGCCAGCAGTTACTCGCGTTGGAGGGGACAGGGGCACACTGAAGCTTTCTTT,CASSYSRWRGQGHTEAFF
many,TRBD2,TRBV20-1,TRBJ2-7,13,TGCAGTGCTAGACTAGCGGGAGGACACGAGCAGTACTTC,CSARLAGGHEQYF
-,-,TRBV6-2/TRBV6-3,TRBJ1-5,15,TGTGCCAGCAGGAACAATGACGGTGTCTTGGGGCCCCAGCATTTT,CASRNNDGVLGPQHF
few,TRBD1,TRBV12-3/TRBV12-4,TRBJ2-7,13,TGTGCCAGCAGTTACAGGGGATGGGACGAGCAGTACTTC,CASSYRGWDEQYF
-,-,TRBV20-1,TRBJ2-1,11,TGCAGTGCTAGAGCAGGGCATGAGCAGTTCTTC,CSARAGHEQFF